This T cell receptor (beta chain) was sequenced in a study of CD8 T cells in ankylosing spondylitis. Study findings and constraints: Typical of ankylosing spondylitis blood, it appeared, was a TCR beta motif of several highly homologous variants. A subset of motif variants has previously been described in the synovial fluid and blood of reactive arthritis. The clones that were linked to disease were reported to be significantly enriched in matched synovial fluid samples from ankylosing spondylitis patients.

This CDR3 region has 13 residues. With 5 bases removed from V and 2 bases from J, the gap between germline ends came to 10 bases. Per germline, CDR1 SGHAT and CDR2 FQNNGV. Each TCR beta library was made by quantitative 5'-RACE that incorporated molecular barcodes. TCRdb processed the 5' RACE reads anew with MiXCR; each CDR3 protein has one entry. The table has some 100,000 distinct CDR3 sequences, about 9% seen once. This clonotype has ten or more counts. Its antigen is not identified. The sequence was obtained from a male donor with ankylosing spondylitis. V usage is TRBV11-2 and J usage is TRBJ2-7; D could derive from TRBD1 or TRBD2 (5 bases each). Material for sequencing was blood, either unsorted or a sorted T cell fraction (not recorded which). CDR3 residues: CASSPGTAYEQYF. The CDR3 DNA reads as TGTGCCAGCAGCCCGGGGACGGCCTACGAGCAGTACTTC.